This T cell receptor beta chain is from a study of cytomegalovirus exposure and HLA in healthy donors. As to this clone: The antigen remains unidentified.

PCR primers comprised 60 Vbeta and 13 Jbeta primers. Authors' processing steps: Later, 80 million or so unique TCR beta chains were counted in an analysis, and roughly 11 million of them were shared. Data came from immunoSEQ multiplex PCR; TCRdb stores just in-frame clones and leaves some out. V, J and clone size are those of that table, while D and trimming were read from the DNA. In total, the table holds 120,000 to 150,000 clones. Overall study results and limits: In a later analysis, an Asian-associated ancestry cluster reportedly showed fewer N-insertions than the roughly 700-donor mean. Analysis performed later found under 20,000 TCR beta sequences associated with HLA alleles at 0.05 false discovery rate.

CDR1 and CDR2 (germline): MGHDK, SYGVNS. This CDR3 region has 15 residues. Deletions cut 4 bases from V and 1 base from J, with 14 bases between. This clonotype originated in a woman younger than 30 in good health and CMV-seronegative. The chain is built from TRBV25-1 and TRBJ2-7; D possibly corresponds to TRBD2 (6 bases). Material for sequencing was PBMCs. The CDR3 sequence is CASSAREYTSYEQYF. The CDR3 DNA reads as TGTGCCAGCAGTGCGCGGGAATACACGTCCTACGAGCAGTACTTC.